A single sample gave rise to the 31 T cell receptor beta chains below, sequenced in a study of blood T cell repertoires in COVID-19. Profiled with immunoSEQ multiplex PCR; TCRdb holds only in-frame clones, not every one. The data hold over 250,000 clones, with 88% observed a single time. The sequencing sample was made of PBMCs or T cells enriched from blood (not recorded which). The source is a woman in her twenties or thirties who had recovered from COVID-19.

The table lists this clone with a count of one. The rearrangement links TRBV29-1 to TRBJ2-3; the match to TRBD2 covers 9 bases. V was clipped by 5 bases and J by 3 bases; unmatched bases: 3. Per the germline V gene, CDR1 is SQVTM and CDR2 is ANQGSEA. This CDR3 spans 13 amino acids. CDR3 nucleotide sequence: TGCAGCGTTCGCGGGAGGGTTACAGATACGCAGTATTTT. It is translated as CSVRGRVTDTQYF.

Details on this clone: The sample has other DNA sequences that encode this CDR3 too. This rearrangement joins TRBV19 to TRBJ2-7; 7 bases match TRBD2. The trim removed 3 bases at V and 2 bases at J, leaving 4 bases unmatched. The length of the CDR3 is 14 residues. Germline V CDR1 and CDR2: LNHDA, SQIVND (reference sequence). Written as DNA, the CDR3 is TGTGCCAGTAGTATGGGAGGGGTCCCCTACGAGCAGTACTTC. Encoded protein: CASSMGGVPYEQYF.

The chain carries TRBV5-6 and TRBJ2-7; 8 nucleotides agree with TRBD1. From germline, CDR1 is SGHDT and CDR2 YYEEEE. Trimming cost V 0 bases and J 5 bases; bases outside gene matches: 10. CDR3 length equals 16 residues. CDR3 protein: CASSLVGTGGIDEQYF. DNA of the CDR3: TGTGCCAGCAGCTTGGTAGGAACAGGGGGGATCGACGAGCAGTACTTC.

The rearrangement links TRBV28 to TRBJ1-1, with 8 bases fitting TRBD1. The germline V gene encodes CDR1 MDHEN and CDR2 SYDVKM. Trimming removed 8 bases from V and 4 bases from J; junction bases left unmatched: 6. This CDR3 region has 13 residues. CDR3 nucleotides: TGTGCCAGCTTCAGGGGGCTGGGCACTGAAGCTTTCTTT. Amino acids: CASFRGLGTEAFF. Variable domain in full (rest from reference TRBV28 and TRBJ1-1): DVKVTQSSRYLVKRTGEKVFLECVQDMDHENMFWYRQDPGLGLRLIYFSYDVKMKEKGDIPEGYSVSREKKERFSLILESASTNQTSMYLCASFRGLGTEAFFGQGTRLTVV.

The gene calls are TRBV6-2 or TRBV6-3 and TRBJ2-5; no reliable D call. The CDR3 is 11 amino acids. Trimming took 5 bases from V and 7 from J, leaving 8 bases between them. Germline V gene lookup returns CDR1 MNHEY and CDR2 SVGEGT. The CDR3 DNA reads TGTGCCAGCAGTCCCGGTGGGACCCAGTACTTC. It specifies CASSPGGTQYF.

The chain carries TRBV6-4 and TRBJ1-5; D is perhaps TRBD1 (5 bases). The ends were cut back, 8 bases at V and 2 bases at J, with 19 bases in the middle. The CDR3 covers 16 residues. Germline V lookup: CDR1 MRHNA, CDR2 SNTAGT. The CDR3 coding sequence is TGTGCCAGCCGGGACCGGACTACGGTTGGCAATCAGCCCCAGCATTTT. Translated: CASRDRTTVGNQPQHF.

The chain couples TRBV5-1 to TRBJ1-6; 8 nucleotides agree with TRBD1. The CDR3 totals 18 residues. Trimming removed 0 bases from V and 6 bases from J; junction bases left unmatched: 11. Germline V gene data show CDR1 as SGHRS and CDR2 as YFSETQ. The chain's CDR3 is CASSLEVRGHLPNSPLHF. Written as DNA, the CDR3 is TGCGCCAGCAGCTTGGAAGTCAGGGGGCATTTACCTAATTCACCCCTCCACTTT.

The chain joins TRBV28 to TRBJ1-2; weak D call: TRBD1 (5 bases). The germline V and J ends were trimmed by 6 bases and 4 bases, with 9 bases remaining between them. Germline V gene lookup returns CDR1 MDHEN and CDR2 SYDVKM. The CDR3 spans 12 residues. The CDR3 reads CASSPDSYGYTF. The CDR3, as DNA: TGTGCCAGCAGCCCAGACAGCTATGGCTACACCTTC.

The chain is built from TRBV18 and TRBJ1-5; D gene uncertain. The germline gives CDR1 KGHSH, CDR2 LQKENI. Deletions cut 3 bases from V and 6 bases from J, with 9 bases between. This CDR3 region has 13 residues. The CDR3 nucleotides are TGTGCCAGCTCACCCCGGGGATTTCAGCCCCAGCATTTT. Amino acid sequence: CASSPRGFQPQHF.

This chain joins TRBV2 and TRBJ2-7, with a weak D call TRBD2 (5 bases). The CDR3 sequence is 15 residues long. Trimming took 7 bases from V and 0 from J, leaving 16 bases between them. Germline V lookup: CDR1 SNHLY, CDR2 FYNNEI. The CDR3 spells CASTGGQRISYEQYF. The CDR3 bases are TGTGCCAGCACCGGCGGGCAGCGGATCTCCTACGAGCAGTACTTC. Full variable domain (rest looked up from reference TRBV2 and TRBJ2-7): EPEVTQTPSHQVTQMGQEVILRCVPISNHLYFYWYRQILGQKVEFLVSFYNNEISEKSEIFDDQFSVERPDGSNFTLKIRSTKLEDSAMYFCASTGGQRISYEQYFGPGTRLTVT.

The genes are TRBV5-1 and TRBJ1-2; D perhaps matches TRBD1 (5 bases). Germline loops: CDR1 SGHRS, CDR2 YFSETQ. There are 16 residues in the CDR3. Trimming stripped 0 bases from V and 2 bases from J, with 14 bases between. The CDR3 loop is CASSLDRERGNYGYTF. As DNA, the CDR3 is TGCGCCAGCAGCTTGGACCGGGAGAGGGGAAACTATGGCTACACCTTC.

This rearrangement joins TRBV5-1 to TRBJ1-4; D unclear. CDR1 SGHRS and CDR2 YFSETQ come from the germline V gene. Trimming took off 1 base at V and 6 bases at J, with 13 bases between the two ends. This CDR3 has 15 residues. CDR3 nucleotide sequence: TGCGCCAGCAGCTTGTTTGATTACGGAGATGAAAAACTGTTTTTT. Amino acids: CASSLFDYGDEKLFF.

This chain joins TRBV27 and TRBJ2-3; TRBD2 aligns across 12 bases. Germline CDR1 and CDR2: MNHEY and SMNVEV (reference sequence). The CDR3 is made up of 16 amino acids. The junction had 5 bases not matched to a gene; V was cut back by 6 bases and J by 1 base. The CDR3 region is CASSRGLAGRTDTQYF. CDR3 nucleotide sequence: TGTGCCAGCAGCCGAGGACTAGCGGGGCGCACAGATACGCAGTATTTT.

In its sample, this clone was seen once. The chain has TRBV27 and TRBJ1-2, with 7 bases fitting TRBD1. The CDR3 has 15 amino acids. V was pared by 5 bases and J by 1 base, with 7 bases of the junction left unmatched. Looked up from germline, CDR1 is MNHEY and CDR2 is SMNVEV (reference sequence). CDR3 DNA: TGTGCCAGCAGTCGCTCCGGGACAGTTAACTATGGCTACACCTTC. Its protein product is CASSRSGTVNYGYTF.

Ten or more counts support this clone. The CDR3 nucleotides are TGTGCCAGCAGCCGATTACAGGGGGCCGAGGGCTACACCTTC. Residues: CASSRLQGAEGYTF. The chain joins TRBV7-9 to TRBJ1-2; 9 bases are shared with TRBD1. CDR1 and CDR2 (germline): SEHNR, FQNEAQ (reference sequence). This CDR3 comprises 14 residues. V lost 5 bases and J lost 8; bases outside the gene matches: 9.

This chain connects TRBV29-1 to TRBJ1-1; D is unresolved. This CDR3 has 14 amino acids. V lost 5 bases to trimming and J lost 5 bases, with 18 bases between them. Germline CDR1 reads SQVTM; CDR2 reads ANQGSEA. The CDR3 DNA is TGCAGCGTTAAGACTCCCCGAAGAATTACTGAAGCTTTCTTT. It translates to CSVKTPRRITEAFF.

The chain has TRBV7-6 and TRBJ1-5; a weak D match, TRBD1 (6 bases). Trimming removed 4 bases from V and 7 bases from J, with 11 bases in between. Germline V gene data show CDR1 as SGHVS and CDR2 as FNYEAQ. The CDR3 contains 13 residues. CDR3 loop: CASSSRGGQPQHF. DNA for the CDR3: TGTGCCAGCAGCTCCAGGGGTGGGCAGCCCCAGCATTTT.

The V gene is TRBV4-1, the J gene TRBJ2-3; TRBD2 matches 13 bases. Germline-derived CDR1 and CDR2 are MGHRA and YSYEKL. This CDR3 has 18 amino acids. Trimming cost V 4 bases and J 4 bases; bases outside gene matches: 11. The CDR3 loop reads CASSLTSGRAISADTQYF. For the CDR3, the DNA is TGCGCCAGCAGCCTAACTAGCGGGAGGGCCATTAGTGCAGATACGCAGTATTTT.

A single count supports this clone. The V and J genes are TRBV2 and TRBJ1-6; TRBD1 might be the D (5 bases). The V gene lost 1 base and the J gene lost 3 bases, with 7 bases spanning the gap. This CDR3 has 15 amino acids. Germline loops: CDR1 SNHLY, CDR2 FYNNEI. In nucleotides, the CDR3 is TGTGCCAGCAGTGAAGGGGGCCGCTATAATTCACCCCTCCACTTT. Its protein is CASSEGGRYNSPLHF.

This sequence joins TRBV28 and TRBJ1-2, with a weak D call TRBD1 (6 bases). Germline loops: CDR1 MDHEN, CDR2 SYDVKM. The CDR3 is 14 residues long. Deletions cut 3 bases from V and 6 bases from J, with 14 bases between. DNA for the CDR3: TGTGCCAGCAGTTTGGGGGCAGGGCAAAATGGCTACACCTTC. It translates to CASSLGAGQNGYTF.

The CDR3, as DNA: TGTGCCAGCAGTTACCTAAGAGGGACTAGCGGGGGGGCAAAAGTTTTCTTC. It codes for CASSYLRGTSGGAKVFF. The chain uses TRBV6-2 or TRBV6-3 and TRBJ2-1; 16 bases are a match to TRBD2. The V gene end was trimmed by 2 bases and the J gene end by 16 bases; junction bases not matched to a gene: 14. CDR3 length equals 17 residues. Germline loops: CDR1 MNHEY, CDR2 SVGEGT.

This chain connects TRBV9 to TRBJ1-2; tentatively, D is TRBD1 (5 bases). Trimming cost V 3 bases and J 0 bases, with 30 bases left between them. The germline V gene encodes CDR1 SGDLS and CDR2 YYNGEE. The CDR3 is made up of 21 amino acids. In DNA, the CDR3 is TGTGCCAGCAGCGAGGGACTTCACCTCGCGGGGGATGGAAGCACTAACTATGGCTACACCTTC. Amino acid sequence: CASSEGLHLAGDGSTNYGYTF.

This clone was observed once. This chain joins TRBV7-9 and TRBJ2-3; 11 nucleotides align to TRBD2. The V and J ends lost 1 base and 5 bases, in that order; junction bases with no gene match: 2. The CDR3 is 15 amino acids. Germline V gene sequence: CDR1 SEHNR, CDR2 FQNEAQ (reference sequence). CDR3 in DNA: TGTGCCAGCAGCTTAGGCCTAGCGGGGGGAGATACGCAGTATTTT. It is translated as CASSLGLAGGDTQYF.

In DNA form, the CDR3 reads TGTGCCAGCAGTTTCGGGCGCCTCCGGGACAGGGGTAACGAGCAGTACTTC. Amino acid sequence: CASSFGRLRDRGNEQYF. This chain joins TRBV27 and TRBJ2-7; TRBD1 aligns across 10 bases. Per the germline V gene, CDR1 is MNHEY and CDR2 is SMNVEV (reference sequence). J gave up 5 bases and V 3 bases, and 13 bases lay outside the gene matches. This CDR3 is 17 amino acids long.

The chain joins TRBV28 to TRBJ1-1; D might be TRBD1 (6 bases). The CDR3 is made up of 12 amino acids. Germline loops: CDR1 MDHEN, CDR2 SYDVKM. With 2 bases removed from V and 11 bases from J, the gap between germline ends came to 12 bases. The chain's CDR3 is CASSLGGALAFF. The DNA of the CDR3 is TGTGCCAGCAGTTTAGGGGGCGCATTGGCTTTCTTT.

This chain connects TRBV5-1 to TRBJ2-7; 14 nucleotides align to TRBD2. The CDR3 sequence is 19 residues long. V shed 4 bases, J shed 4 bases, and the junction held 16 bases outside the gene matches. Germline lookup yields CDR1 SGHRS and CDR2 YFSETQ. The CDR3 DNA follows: TGCGCCAGCAGCGCACGACTAGCGGGAGGGTCCAGCTCCTTTTACGAGCAGTACTTC. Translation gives CASSARLAGGSSSFYEQYF.

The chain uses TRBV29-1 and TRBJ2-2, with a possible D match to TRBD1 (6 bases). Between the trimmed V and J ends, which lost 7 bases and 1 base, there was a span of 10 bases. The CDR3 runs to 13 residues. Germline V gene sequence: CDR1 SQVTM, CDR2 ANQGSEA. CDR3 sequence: CSGGQLNTGELFF. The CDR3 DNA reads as TGCAGCGGCGGACAGCTGAACACCGGGGAGCTGTTTTTT.

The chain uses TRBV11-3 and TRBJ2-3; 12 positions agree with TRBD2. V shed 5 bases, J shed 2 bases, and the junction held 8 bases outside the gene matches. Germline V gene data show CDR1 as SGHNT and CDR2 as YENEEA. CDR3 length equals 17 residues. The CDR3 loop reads CASSTRLAGVSTDTQYF. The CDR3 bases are TGTGCCAGCAGCACCAGACTAGCGGGGGTGTCCACAGATACGCAGTATTTT.

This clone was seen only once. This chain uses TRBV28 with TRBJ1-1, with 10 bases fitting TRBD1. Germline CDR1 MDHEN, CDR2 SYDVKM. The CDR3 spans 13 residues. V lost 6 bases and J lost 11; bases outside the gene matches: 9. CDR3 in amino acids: CASSQLRDRGAFF. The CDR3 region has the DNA TGTGCCAGCAGCCAACTCCGGGACAGGGGTGCTTTCTTT.

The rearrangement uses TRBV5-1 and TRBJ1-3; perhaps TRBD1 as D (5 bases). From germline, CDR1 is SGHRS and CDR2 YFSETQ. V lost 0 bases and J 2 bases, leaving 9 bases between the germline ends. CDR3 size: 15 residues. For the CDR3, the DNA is TGCGCCAGCAGCTTGGCGGACATTACTGGAAACACCATATATTTT. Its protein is CASSLADITGNTIYF.

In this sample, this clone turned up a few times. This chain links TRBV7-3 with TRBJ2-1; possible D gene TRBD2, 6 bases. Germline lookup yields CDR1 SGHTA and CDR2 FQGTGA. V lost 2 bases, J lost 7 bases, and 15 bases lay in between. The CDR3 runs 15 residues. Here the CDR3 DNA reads TGTGCCAGCAGCTTATCAGGAGGGGCCCAAAATGAGCAGTTCTTC. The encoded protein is CASSLSGGAQNEQFF.